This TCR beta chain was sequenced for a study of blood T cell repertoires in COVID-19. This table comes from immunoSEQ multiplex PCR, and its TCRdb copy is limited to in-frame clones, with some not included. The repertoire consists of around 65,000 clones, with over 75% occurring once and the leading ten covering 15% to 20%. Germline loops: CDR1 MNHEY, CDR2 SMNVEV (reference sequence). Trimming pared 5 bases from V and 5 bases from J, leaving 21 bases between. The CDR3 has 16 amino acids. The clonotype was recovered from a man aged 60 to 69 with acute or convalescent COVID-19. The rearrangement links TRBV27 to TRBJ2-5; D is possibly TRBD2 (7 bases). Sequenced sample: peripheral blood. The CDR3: CASSSPRGASGETQYF. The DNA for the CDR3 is TGTGCCAGCAGTAGCCCCCGGGGGGCGTCGGGGGAGACCCAGTACTTC.